These 16 T cell receptor beta chains were all obtained from the same sample, sequenced in a study of shared clonotypes between healthy human individuals. Positively selected for CCR7, the CD45RO-negative cells used as naive CD8 cells excluded terminally differentiated effector memory CD45RA+ cells. Profiled with immunoSEQ multiplex PCR; TCRdb holds only in-frame clones, not every one. This sample has a few hundred thousand clones; less than 97% occur once, and the top ten carry 0.11%. The source material was naive CD8+ T cells sorted from blood. The origin of the receptors is a woman aged 30 to 39 in good health.

The chain carries TRBV5-1 and TRBJ2-1; a weak D match, TRBD2 (5 bases). Germline values: CDR1 SGHRS, CDR2 YFSETQ. This CDR3 region has 14 residues. V gave up 2 bases and J gave up 4 bases, with 10 bases separating them. The CDR3 loop reads CASSFGGLYNEQFF. The CDR3 DNA is TGCGCCAGCAGCTTCGGAGGACTGTACAATGAGCAGTTCTTC.

The CDR3 DNA sequence: TGTGCCAGCAGTTTAGGGGACTACTACAATGAGCAGTTCTTC. The encoded protein is CASSLGDYYNEQFF. This chain connects TRBV27 to TRBJ2-1, with TRBD2 matching 7 bases. Germline CDR1 and CDR2: MNHEY and SMNVEV (reference sequence). This CDR3 has 14 amino acids. V lost 2 bases to trimming and J lost 3 bases; unmatched junction nucleotides: 1.

The chain uses TRBV4-1 and TRBJ2-7; the match to TRBD2 covers 14 bases. V trimming: 3 bases; J trimming: 7 bases; junction bases outside the gene matches: 5. The CDR3 has 15 amino acids. The germline V gene encodes CDR1 MGHRA and CDR2 YSYEKL. In DNA, the CDR3 is TGCGCCAGCAGCCACCCGGGACTAGCGGGAGTGGAGCAGTACTTC. It encodes CASSHPGLAGVEQYF.

V gene TRBV5-6 combines with J gene TRBJ2-4; 9 bases agree with TRBD2. The germline CDR1 and CDR2 sequences are SGHDT and YYEEEE. This CDR3 is built from 14 residues. Trimming removed 3 bases from V and 9 bases from J; junction bases left unmatched: 7. The CDR3 region has the DNA TGTGCCAGCAGCTCCGGTGCTAGCGGGATCATTCAGTACTTC. Its protein product is CASSSGASGIIQYF.

This chain connects TRBV10-1 to TRBJ2-5, with D possibly called TRBD1 or TRBD2 (5 bases each). The end of the DNA aligns better with TRBJ2-7, so the J call may be wrong. CDR1 WNHNN and CDR2 SYGVQD come from the germline V gene (reference sequence). The CDR3 is 16 amino acids. As DNA, the CDR3 is TGCGCCAGCAGTGACGCCCCGGGGCTAAGCTCCTACGAGCAGTACTTC. Its translation is CASSDAPGLSSYEQYF.

This chain uses TRBV14 with TRBJ2-7; a possible D gene is TRBD2 (6 bases). Germline V lookup: CDR1 SGHDN, CDR2 FVKESK. The CDR3 covers 12 residues. V was trimmed by 5 bases and J by 6 bases, leaving 11 bases between them. The CDR3 protein is CASSGTGIEQYF. CDR3 bases: TGTGCCAGCAGCGGGACTGGCATCGAGCAGTACTTC.

The rearrangement links TRBV7-9 to TRBJ2-7; no reliable D call. This CDR3 is built from 14 residues. Trimming removed 3 bases from V and 3 bases from J, with 12 bases in between. Germline values: CDR1 SEHNR, CDR2 FQNEAQ (reference sequence). The CDR3 DNA reads TGTGCCAGCAGCTTCATAGGGTCCGGCTACGAGCAGTACTTC. Its translation is CASSFIGSGYEQYF.

The V call is TRBV5-1, the J call TRBJ2-1; no reliable D call. The CDR3 extends over 14 amino acids. Germline V gives CDR1 SGHRS, CDR2 YFSETQ. Trimming took 0 bases from V and 8 from J, leaving 12 bases between them. The chain's CDR3 is CASSLVPETYEQFF. For the CDR3, the DNA is TGCGCCAGCAGCTTGGTGCCCGAGACCTATGAGCAGTTCTTC.

This rearrangement joins TRBV6-5 to TRBJ2-5, with 8 bases aligning to TRBD1. The DNA end is a closer match to TRBJ2-7, so the J assignment may be wrong. Per germline, CDR1 MNHEY and CDR2 SVGAGI. This CDR3 region has 15 residues. CDR3 DNA sequence: TGTGCCAGCAGTTACGGCGGACAGGGCTCCTACGAGCAGTACTTC. Its translation: CASSYGGQGSYEQYF.

The chain employs TRBV6-1 and TRBJ2-7; D not resolved. The V end was cut by 1 base, the J end by 4 bases, with 11 bases between. Per the germline V gene, CDR1 is MNHNS and CDR2 is SASEGT. This CDR3 is built from 14 residues. CDR3: CASSEGLFGYEQYF. In nucleotides, the CDR3 is TGTGCCAGCAGTGAAGGCCTATTCGGTTACGAGCAGTACTTC.

The rearrangement uses TRBV25-1 and TRBJ2-1; D may be TRBD1 (6 bases). CDR1 and CDR2 (germline): MGHDK, SYGVNS. The CDR3 is 14 amino acids. The V end lost 4 bases, the J end lost 4 bases, and 11 bases lay between the germline ends. The CDR3 DNA sequence: TGTGCCAGCAGTGTTACAGGGCTTTACAATGAGCAGTTCTTC. As protein: CASSVTGLYNEQFF.

This chain joins TRBV28 and TRBJ2-5, with TRBD2 matching 10 bases. Losses at the gene ends were 4 bases for V and 1 base for J; bases not matched to a gene: 3. This CDR3 is 15 amino acids long. Germline CDR1 MDHEN, CDR2 SYDVKM. The CDR3 DNA follows: TGTGCCAGCAGTTCCCGGACTAGCGGCCAAGAGACCCAGTACTTC. Its translation: CASSSRTSGQETQYF.

V gene TRBV14 combines with J gene TRBJ1-2, with D uncertain. V shed 0 bases and J shed 6 bases, with 8 bases lying between them. The CDR3 sequence is 13 residues long. The germline V gene encodes CDR1 SGHDN and CDR2 FVKESK. The CDR3 DNA sequence: TGTGCCAGCAGCCAAGATGCGGGGAATGGCTACACCTTC. This codes for CASSQDAGNGYTF.

The chain's CDR3 is CASSLADRRNTGNTIYF. For the CDR3, the DNA is TGTGCCAGCAGCTTAGCGGACAGGCGGAATACTGGAAACACCATATATTTT. The chain joins TRBV7-2 to TRBJ1-3; TRBD1 matches at 7 bases. The CDR3 totals 17 residues. J was trimmed by 2 bases and V by 0 bases; bases with no gene match: 7. CDR1 is SGHTA and CDR2 is FQGNSA in the germline V gene.

The chain carries TRBV19 and TRBJ2-3; D unresolved. Germline-derived CDR1 and CDR2 are LNHDA and SQIVND (reference sequence). CDR3 length: 14 amino acids. V shed 7 bases and J shed 0 bases, with 11 bases lying between them. The CDR3 sequence is CASTYSKSTDTQYF. The CDR3 DNA reads as TGTGCCAGTACATACAGCAAAAGCACAGATACGCAGTATTTT. The full variable domain, completed using reference TRBV19 and TRBJ2-3, is DGGITQSPKYLFRKEGQNVTLSCEQNLNHDAMYWYRQDPGQGLRLIYYSQIVNDFQKGDIAEGYSVSREKKESFPLTVTSAQKNPTAFYLCASTYSKSTDTQYFGPGTRLTVL.

The V call is TRBV21-1, the J call TRBJ1-3; TRBD1, the D gene given by the table, was not confirmed from the DNA. TRBV21-1 is designated a pseudogene. The CDR3 runs 14 residues. The CDR3 sequence: CASSRYRGGNTIYF. Written as DNA, the CDR3 is TGTGCCAGCAGCAGATACAGGGGCGGTAACACCATATATTTT.